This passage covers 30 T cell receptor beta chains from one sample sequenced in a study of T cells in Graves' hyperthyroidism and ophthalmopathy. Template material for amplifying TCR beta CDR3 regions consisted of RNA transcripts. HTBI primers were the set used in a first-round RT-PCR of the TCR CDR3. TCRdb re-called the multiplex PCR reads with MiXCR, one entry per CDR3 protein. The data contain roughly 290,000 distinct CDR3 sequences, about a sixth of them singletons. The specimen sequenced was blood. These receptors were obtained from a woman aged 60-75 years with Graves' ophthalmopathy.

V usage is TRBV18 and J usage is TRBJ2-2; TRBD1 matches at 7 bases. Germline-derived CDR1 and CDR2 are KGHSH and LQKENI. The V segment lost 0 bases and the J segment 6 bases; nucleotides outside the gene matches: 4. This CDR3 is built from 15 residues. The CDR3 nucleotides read TGTGCCAGCTCACCACCGAGGACAGGCCCCGGGGAGCTGTTTTTT. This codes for CASSPPRTGPGELFF. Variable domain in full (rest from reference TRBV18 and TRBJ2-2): NAGVMQNPRHLVRRRGQEARLRCSPMKGHSHVYWYRQLPEEGLKFMVYLQKENIIDESGMPKERFSAEFPKEGPSILRIQQVVRGDSAAYFCASSPPRTGPGELFFGEGSRLTVL.

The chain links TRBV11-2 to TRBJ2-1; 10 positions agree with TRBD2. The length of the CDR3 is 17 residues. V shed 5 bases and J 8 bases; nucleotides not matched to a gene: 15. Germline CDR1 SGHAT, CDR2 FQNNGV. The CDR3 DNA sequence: TGTGCCAGCAGCCACGGCCTTCGAGCGGGGGGGCCGTATGAGCAGTTCTTC. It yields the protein CASSHGLRAGGPYEQFF.

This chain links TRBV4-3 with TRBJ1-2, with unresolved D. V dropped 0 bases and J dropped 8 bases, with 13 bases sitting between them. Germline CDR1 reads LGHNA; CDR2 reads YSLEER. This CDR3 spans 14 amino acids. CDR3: CASSQDQGRGGYTF. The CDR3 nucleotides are TGCGCCAGCAGCCAAGATCAAGGCCGTGGGGGCTACACCTTC.

The CDR3 spells CASSPGATDTQYF. CDR3 DNA: TGCGCCAGCAGCCCGGGGGCCACAGATACGCAGTATTTT. The J gene is TRBJ2-3, the V gene TRBV5-1; perhaps D is TRBD1 or TRBD2 (6 bases each). The CDR3 contains 13 residues. Between the trimmed V and J ends, which lost 4 bases and 2 bases, there was a span of 8 bases. Germline CDR1 and CDR2: SGHRS and YFSETQ.

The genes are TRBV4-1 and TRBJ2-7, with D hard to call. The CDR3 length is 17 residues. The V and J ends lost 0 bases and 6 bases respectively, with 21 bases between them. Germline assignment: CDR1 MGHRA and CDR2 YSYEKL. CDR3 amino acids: CASSQEEPSIWKGEQYF. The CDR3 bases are TGCGCCAGCAGCCAAGAGGAGCCTTCCATTTGGAAGGGCGAGCAGTACTTC.

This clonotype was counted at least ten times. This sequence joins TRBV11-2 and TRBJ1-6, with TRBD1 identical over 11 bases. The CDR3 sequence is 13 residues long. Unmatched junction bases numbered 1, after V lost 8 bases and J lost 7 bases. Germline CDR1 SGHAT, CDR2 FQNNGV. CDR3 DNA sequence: TGTGCCAGCGGACAGGGGGCGAATTCACCCCTCCACTTT. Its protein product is CASGQGANSPLHF.

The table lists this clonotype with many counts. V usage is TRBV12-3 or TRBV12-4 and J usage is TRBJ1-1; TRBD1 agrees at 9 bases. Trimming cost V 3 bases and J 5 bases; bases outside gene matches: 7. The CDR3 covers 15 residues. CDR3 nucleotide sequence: TGTGCCAGCAGTTTGACCGGGACAGGGCGTACTGAAGCTTTCTTT. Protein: CASSLTGTGRTEAFF.

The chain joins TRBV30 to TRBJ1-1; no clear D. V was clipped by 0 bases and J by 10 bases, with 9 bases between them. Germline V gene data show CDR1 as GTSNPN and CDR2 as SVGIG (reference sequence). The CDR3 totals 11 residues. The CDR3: CAWSVSWGAFF. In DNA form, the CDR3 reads TGTGCCTGGAGTGTAAGCTGGGGAGCTTTCTTT.

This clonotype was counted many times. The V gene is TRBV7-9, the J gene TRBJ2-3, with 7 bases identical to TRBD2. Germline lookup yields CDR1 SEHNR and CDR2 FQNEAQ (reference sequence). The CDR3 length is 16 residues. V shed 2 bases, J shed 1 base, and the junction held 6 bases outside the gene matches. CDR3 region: CASSLRGEGGTDTQYF. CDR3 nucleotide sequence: TGTGCCAGCAGCTTACGCGGGGAGGGTGGCACAGATACGCAGTATTTT.

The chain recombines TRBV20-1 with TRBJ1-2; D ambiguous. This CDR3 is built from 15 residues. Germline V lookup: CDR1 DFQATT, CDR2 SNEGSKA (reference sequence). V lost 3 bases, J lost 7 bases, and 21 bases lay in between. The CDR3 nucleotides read TGCAGTGCTAGGGGATCTCTTTATCTCGTCTCTGGCTACACCTTC. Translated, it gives CSARGSLYLVSGYTF.

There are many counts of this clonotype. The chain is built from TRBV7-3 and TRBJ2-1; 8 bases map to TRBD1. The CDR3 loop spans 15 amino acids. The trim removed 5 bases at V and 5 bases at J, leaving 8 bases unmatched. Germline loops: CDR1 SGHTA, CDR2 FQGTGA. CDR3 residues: CASSPDRGWNNEQFF. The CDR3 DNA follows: TGTGCCAGCAGCCCAGACAGGGGTTGGAACAATGAGCAGTTCTTC.

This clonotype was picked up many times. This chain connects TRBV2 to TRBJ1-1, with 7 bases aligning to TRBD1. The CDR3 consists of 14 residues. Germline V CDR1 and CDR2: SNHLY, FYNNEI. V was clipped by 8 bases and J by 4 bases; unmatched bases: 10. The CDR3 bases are TGTGCCAGCGGTAGACAGGGCGGGGGCACTGAAGCTTTCTTT. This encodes CASGRQGGGTEAFF. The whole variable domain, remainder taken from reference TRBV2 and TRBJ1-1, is EPEVTQTPSHQVTQMGQEVILRCVPISNHLYFYWYRQILGQKVEFLVSFYNNEISEKSEIFDDQFSVERPDGSNFTLKIRSTKLEDSAMYFCASGRQGGGTEAFFGQGTRLTVV.

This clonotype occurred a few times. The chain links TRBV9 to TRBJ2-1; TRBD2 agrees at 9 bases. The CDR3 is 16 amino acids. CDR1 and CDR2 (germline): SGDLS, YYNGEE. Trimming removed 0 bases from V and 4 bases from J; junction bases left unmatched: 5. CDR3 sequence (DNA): TGTGCCAGCAGCGTAGGGATAGCGGGAGTATACAATGAGCAGTTCTTC. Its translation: CASSVGIAGVYNEQFF.

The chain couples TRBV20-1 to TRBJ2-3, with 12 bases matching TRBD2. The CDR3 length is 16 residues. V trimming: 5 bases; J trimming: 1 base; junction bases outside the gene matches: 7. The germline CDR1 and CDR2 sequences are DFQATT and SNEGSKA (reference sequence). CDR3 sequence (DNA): TGCAGTGCTCAGACACTAGCGGGAGGTGGCACAGATACGCAGTATTTT. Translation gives CSAQTLAGGGTDTQYF.

The CDR3 nucleotides read TGTGCCAGCAGCGTAGGGGTAGATACGCAGTATTTT. Its translation: CASSVGVDTQYF. The chain has TRBV9 and TRBJ2-3; unclear D gene. Germline V gives CDR1 SGDLS, CDR2 YYNGEE. Trimming removed 0 bases at V and 5 bases at J, with 4 bases between. The CDR3 sequence is 12 residues long.

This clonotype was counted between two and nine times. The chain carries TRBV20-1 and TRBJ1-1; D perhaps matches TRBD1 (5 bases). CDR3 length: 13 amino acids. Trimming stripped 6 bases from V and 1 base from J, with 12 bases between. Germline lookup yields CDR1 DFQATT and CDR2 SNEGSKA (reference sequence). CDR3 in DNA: TGCAGTGCAAAGAAGACAGCGAACACTGAAGCTTTCTTT. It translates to CSAKKTANTEAFF.

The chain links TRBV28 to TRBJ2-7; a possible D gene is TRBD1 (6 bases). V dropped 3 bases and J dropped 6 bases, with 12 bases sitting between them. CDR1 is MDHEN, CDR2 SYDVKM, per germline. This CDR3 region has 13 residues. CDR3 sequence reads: CASSLKQGAEQYF. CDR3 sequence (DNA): TGTGCCAGCAGTTTGAAACAGGGAGCCGAGCAGTACTTC.

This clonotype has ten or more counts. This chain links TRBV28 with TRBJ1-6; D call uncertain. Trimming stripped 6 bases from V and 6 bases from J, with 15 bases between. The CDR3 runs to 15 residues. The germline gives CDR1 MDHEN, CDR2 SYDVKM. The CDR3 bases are TGTGCCAGCAGCTCCCCGACGGAGGGTAATTCACCCCTCCACTTT. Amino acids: CASSSPTEGNSPLHF. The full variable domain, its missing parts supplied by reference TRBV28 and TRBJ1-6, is DVKVTQSSRYLVKRTGEKVFLECVQDMDHENMFWYRQDPGLGLRLIYFSYDVKMKEKGDIPEGYSVSREKKERFSLILESASTNQTSMYLCASSSPTEGNSPLHFGNGTRLTVT.

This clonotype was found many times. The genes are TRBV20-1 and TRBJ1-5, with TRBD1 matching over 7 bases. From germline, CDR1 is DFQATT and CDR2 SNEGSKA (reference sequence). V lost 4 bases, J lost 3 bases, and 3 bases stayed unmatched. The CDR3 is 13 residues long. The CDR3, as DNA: TGCAGTGCTATTGACAGGGCCAATCAGCCCCAGCATTTT. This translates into CSAIDRANQPQHF.

In DNA, the CDR3 is TGTGCCAGCAACAATTTTACATGGACAGCTCGGGACAAAAACATTCAGTACTTC. This gives the protein CASNNFTWTARDKNIQYF. The chain recombines TRBV7-9 with TRBJ2-4, with D possibly TRBD1 on 6 matching bases. Germline V lookup: CDR1 SEHNR, CDR2 FQNEAQ (reference sequence). The CDR3 consists of 18 residues. Between the trimmed V and J ends, which lost 7 bases and 3 bases, there was a span of 25 bases.

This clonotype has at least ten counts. The chain's CDR3 is CSARGQIYEQYF. The CDR3 DNA sequence: TGCAGCGCCCGTGGACAGATCTACGAGCAGTACTTC. The gene calls are TRBV29-1 and TRBJ2-7; D might be TRBD1 (6 bases). Trimming pared 7 bases from V and 3 bases from J, leaving 13 bases between. Looked up from germline, CDR1 is SQVTM and CDR2 is ANQGSEA. The CDR3 consists of 12 residues.

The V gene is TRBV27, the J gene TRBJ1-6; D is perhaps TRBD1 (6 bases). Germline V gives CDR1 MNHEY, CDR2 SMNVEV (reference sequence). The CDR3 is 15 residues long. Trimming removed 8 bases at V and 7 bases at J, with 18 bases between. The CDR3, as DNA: TGTGCCAGCCGTCTAGAAGGAGGGGGAAATTCACCCCTCCACTTT. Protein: CASRLEGGGNSPLHF.

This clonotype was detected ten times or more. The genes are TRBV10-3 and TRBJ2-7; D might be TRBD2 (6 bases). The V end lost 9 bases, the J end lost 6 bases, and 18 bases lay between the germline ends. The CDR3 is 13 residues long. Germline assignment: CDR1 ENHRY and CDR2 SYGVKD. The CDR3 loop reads CAIRASGGFEQYF. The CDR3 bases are TGTGCCATACGGGCCTCCGGAGGGTTCGAGCAGTACTTC.

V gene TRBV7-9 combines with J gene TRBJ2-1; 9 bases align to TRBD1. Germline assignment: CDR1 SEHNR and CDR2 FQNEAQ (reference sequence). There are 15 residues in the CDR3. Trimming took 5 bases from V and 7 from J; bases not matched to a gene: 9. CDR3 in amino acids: CASSQDKGQGNEQFF. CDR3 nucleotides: TGTGCCAGCAGCCAAGATAAGGGACAGGGTAATGAGCAGTTCTTC. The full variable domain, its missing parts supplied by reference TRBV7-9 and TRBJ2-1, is DTGVSQNPRHKITKRGQNVTFRCDPISEHNRLYWYRQTLGQGPEFLTYFQNEAQLEKSRLLSDRFSAERPKGSFSTLEIQRTEQGDSAMYLCASSQDKGQGNEQFFGPGTRLTVL.

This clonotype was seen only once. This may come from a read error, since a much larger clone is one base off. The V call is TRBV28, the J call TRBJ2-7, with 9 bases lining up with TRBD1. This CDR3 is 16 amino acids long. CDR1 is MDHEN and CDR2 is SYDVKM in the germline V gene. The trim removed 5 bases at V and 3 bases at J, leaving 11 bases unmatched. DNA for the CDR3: TGTGCCAGCAGTCCCCCCCGGGACAGGGCCCGCTACGAGCAGTACTTC. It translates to CASSPPRDRARYEQYF. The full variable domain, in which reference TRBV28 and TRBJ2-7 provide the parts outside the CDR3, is DVKVTQSSRYLVKRTGEKVFLECVQDMDHENMFWYRQDPGLGLRLIYFSYDVKMKEKGDIPEGYSVSREKKERFSLILESASTNQTSMYLCASSPPRDRARYEQYFGPGTRLTVT.

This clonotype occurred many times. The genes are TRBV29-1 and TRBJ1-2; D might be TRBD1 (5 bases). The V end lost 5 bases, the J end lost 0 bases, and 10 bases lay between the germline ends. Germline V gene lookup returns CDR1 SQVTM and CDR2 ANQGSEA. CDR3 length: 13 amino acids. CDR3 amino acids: CSVRAGSNYGYTF. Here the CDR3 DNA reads TGCAGCGTTCGAGCAGGGTCTAACTATGGCTACACCTTC.

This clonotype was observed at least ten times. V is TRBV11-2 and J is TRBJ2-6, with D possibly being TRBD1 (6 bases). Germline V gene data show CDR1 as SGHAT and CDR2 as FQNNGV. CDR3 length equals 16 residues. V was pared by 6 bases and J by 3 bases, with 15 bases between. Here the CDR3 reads CASSVIRGGGANVLTF. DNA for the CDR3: TGTGCCAGCAGTGTTATCAGGGGCGGTGGGGCCAACGTCCTGACTTTC.

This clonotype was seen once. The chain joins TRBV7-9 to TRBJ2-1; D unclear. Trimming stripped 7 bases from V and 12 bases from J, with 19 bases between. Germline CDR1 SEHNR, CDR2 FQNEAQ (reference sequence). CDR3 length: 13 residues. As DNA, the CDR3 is TGTGCCAGCACCACATCCGATCTAGACCGGCAGTTCTTC. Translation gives CASTTSDLDRQFF.

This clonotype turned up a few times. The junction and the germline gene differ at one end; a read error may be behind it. CDR3 DNA sequence: TGTGCCAGCAGTGTTGAGCGATCGAACGCCGGGGAGCTGTTTTTT. Protein sequence: CASSVERSNAGELFF. The chain uses TRBV2 and TRBJ2-2, with unresolved D. The CDR3 sequence is 15 residues long. Germline values: CDR1 SNHLY, CDR2 FYNNEI.

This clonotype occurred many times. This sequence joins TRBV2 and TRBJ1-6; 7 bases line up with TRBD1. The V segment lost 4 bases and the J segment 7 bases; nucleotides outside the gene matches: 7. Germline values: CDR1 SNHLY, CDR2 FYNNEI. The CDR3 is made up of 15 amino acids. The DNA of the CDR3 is TGTGCCAGCAGTGTTCCCCGGGACAGAAATTCACCCCTCCACTTT. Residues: CASSVPRDRNSPLHF. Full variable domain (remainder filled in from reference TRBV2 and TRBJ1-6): EPEVTQTPSHQVTQMGQEVILRCVPISNHLYFYWYRQILGQKVEFLVSFYNNEISEKSEIFDDQFSVERPDGSNFTLKIRSTKLEDSAMYFCASSVPRDRNSPLHFGNGTRLTVT.